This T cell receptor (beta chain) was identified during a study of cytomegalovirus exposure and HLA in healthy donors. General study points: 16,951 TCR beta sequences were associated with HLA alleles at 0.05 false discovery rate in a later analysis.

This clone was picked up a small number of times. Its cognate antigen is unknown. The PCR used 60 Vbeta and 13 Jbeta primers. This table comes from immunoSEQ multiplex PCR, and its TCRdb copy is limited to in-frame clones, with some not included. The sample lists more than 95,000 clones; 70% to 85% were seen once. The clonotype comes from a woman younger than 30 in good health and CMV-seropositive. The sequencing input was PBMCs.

The CDR3 protein is CASSPRSGVIEEHEQYF. CDR3 DNA: TGTGCCAGCTCACCACGTTCAGGGGTGATCGAGGAACACGAGCAGTACTTC. This chain connects TRBV18 to TRBJ2-7; D possibly corresponds to TRBD1 (6 bases). CDR3 length: 17 amino acids. Germline-derived CDR1 and CDR2 are KGHSH and LQKENI. The V and J ends lost 1 base and 5 bases respectively, with 21 bases between them.